The clone carrying this T cell receptor beta chain was counted a single time. Its antigen is not known. Sequencing was performed with immunoSEQ multiplex PCR; in TCRdb, only in-frame clones are kept and a portion is missing. The table shows some 69,000 clones, with roughly nine tenths occurring only once. From germline, CDR1 is SGHAT and CDR2 FQNNGV. CDR3 length: 13 amino acids. The ends were cut back, 5 bases at V and 4 bases at J, with 11 bases in the middle. The data were obtained in a study of OX40 agonist ivuxolimab in advanced cancers. Notes on the study in general: By week 6 at 0.1 to 3.0 mg/kg, blood CD4+ and CD8+ T cells had expanded clonally. Among the lowest peripheral clonal expansion occurred in 0.1-3.0 mg/kg partial responders.

This chain uses TRBV11-2 with TRBJ2-5, with a tentative D call TRBD1 (6 bases). This TCR derives from an adult with an advanced solid tumor such as melanoma, head and neck, liver or kidney cancer. The material sequenced was CD4+ or CD8+ T cells sorted from blood, taken in a trial of the OX40 agonist ivuxolimab. The CDR3 coding sequence is TGTGCCAGCAGCCCCGGCAGGGGAGAGACCCAGTACTTC. Residues: CASSPGRGETQYF.